A single sample gave rise to the 30 T cell receptor beta chains below, sequenced in a study of PD-1 blockade in classical Hodgkin lymphoma. Time point given: newly diagnosed, previously untreated cHL patient sample. Purification of CD4+ T cells from thawed PBMCs was performed via magnetic negative selection. Here immunoSEQ multiplex PCR was the method, and the copy in TCRdb shows in-frame clones only, minus some. The table records about 35,000 clones, around nine tenths of them present only once. The sequencing input was CD4+ T cells from blood. These receptors were collected from a human donor with classical Hodgkin lymphoma.

This chain uses TRBV2 with TRBJ1-3; tentatively, D is TRBD1 (5 bases). V lost 6 bases, J lost 1 base, and 7 bases lay in between. The CDR3 has 13 residues. Germline V gene data show CDR1 as SNHLY and CDR2 as FYNNEI. The CDR3 nucleotides read TGTGCCAGCAGGGGACGGTCTGGAAACACCATATATTTT. Translated: CASRGRSGNTIYF.

Regarding this clone: Other DNA sequences in this specimen translate into the identical CDR3. The J gene is TRBJ1-1, the V gene TRBV2; no reliable D call. V lost 2 bases to trimming and J lost 1 base, with 5 bases between them. The germline CDR1 and CDR2 sequences are SNHLY and FYNNEI. CDR3 length: 13 residues. For the CDR3, the DNA is TGTGCCAGCAGTGAATTAGAGAACACTGAAGCTTTCTTT. As protein: CASSELENTEAFF.

The chain combines TRBV30 with TRBJ2-1; D possibly uses TRBD1 or TRBD2 (5 bases each). V was trimmed by 1 base and J by 7 bases, leaving 11 bases between them. CDR1 is GTSNPN and CDR2 is SVGIG in the germline V gene (reference sequence). CDR3 length: 13 residues. This CDR3 is CAWSEADKNEQFF. In DNA form, the CDR3 reads TGTGCCTGGAGTGAAGCGGACAAAAATGAGCAGTTCTTC.

The J gene is TRBJ2-4, the V gene TRBV10-3, with 7 positions matching TRBD1. The ends lost 3 bases at V and 6 bases at J; junction bases unmatched: 5. The CDR3 extends over 14 amino acids. Germline V gene lookup returns CDR1 ENHRY and CDR2 SYGVKD. The CDR3 DNA is TGTGCCATCAGTGACGGAGCAGGGGGAAACATTCAGTACTTC. It specifies CAISDGAGGNIQYF.

V usage is TRBV6-1 and J usage is TRBJ1-5; 7 bases are a match to TRBD1. Germline lookup yields CDR1 MNHNS and CDR2 SASEGT. V lost 4 bases to trimming and J lost 7 bases; unmatched junction nucleotides: 4. The CDR3 extends over 13 amino acids. The CDR3 nucleotides are TGTGCCAGCAGTGCTGGCAGGGGGCAGCCCCAGCATTTT. Protein sequence: CASSAGRGQPQHF.

The chain has TRBV7-9 and TRBJ1-5, with a weak D call TRBD1 (5 bases). Germline CDR1 SEHNR, CDR2 FQNEAQ (reference sequence). The CDR3 runs to 12 residues. Trimming shortened V by 3 bases and J by 9 bases, and 9 bases separated the two germline ends. CDR3 DNA: TGTGCCAGCAGCTTGAATACAGGGCCCCAGCATTTT. Protein product: CASSLNTGPQHF.

This clone was seen a few times. V usage is TRBV5-1 and J usage is TRBJ1-2, with 7 bases lining up with TRBD1. Germline trimming cut 1 base from V and 4 bases from J; bases unmatched to any gene: 4. Germline assignment: CDR1 SGHRS and CDR2 YFSETQ. The CDR3 consists of 14 residues. CDR3 nucleotides: TGCGCCAGCAGCTTGTGGGGGACAGCCTATGGCTACACCTTC. It codes for CASSLWGTAYGYTF.

This rearrangement joins TRBV7-2 to TRBJ2-3; D might be TRBD2 (6 bases). CDR3 length equals 14 residues. Trimming pared 2 bases from V and 1 base from J, leaving 7 bases between. Germline values: CDR1 SGHTA, CDR2 FQGNSA. Here the CDR3 reads CASSLSGGTDTQYF. The CDR3 nucleotides are TGTGCCAGCAGCTTATCGGGGGGCACAGATACGCAGTATTTT.

In this sample, this clone turned up a few times. The rearrangement uses TRBV6-6 and TRBJ1-6; no reliable D call. Trimming stripped 6 bases from V and 10 bases from J, with 1 base between. Germline CDR1 is MNHNY and CDR2 is SVGAGI (reference sequence). This CDR3 contains 9 residues. DNA for the CDR3: TGTGCCAGCAGCTCACCCCTCCACTTT. It translates to CASSSPLHF.

V is TRBV9 and J is TRBJ2-7; no clear D. Germline assignment: CDR1 SGDLS and CDR2 YYNGEE. The germline V and J ends were trimmed by 0 bases and 6 bases, with 13 bases remaining between them. This CDR3 has 14 amino acids. The CDR3 DNA sequence: TGTGCCAGCAGCGTAGGGTCTAAATCACCCGAGCAGTACTTC. It encodes CASSVGSKSPEQYF. The whole variable domain, filled in from reference TRBV9 and TRBJ2-7, reads DSGVTQTPKHLITATGQRVTLRCSPRSGDLSVYWYQQSLDQGLQFLIQYYNGEERAKGNILERFSAQQFPDLHSELNLSSLELGDSALYFCASSVGSKSPEQYFGPGTRLTVT.

The chain joins TRBV29-1 to TRBJ2-1; possibly TRBD1 for D (5 bases). V lost 7 bases to trimming and J lost 9 bases, with 16 bases between them. Germline CDR1 is SQVTM and CDR2 is ANQGSEA. The CDR3 is made up of 12 amino acids. The CDR3 DNA is TGCAGCGCGACAGAATCCAAGATTGAGCAGTTCTTC. It is translated as CSATESKIEQFF.

The chain employs TRBV15 and TRBJ1-5, with unresolved D. There are 15 residues in the CDR3. The germline V and J ends were trimmed by 4 bases and 2 bases, with 12 bases remaining between them. CDR1 and CDR2 from the germline V gene are LNHNV and YYDKDF (reference sequence). CDR3 residues: CATSISGLGNQPQHF. CDR3 bases: TGTGCCACCAGCATTTCAGGCTTAGGCAATCAGCCCCAGCATTTT.

This clone was detected a few times. The genes are TRBV9 and TRBJ1-5, with D perhaps matching TRBD1 (6 bases). With 5 bases removed from V and 4 bases from J, the gap between germline ends came to 16 bases. The CDR3 runs to 15 residues. CDR1 is SGDLS, CDR2 YYNGEE, per germline. The CDR3 DNA is TGTGCCAGCAGTGAGCGGGGGGCCCAAAATCAGCCCCAGCATTTT. Amino acid sequence: CASSERGAQNQPQHF. The whole variable domain, filled in from reference TRBV9 and TRBJ1-5, reads DSGVTQTPKHLITATGQRVTLRCSPRSGDLSVYWYQQSLDQGLQFLIQYYNGEERAKGNILERFSAQQFPDLHSELNLSSLELGDSALYFCASSERGAQNQPQHFGDGTRLSIL.

This clone was observed once. J is TRBJ1-3 and V is TRBV10-1; D gene ambiguous. V lost 7 bases and J lost 0, with 4 bases in between. The CDR3 is 12 residues long. Looked up from germline, CDR1 is WNHNN and CDR2 is SYGVQD (reference sequence). In DNA, the CDR3 is TGCGCCAGCATTTACTCTGGAAACACCATATATTTT. It is translated as CASIYSGNTIYF.

The chain employs TRBV6-6 and TRBJ1-2; 8 positions agree with TRBD1. The J segment lost 4 bases and the V segment lost 4 bases, leaving 5 bases of the junction unmatched. The germline V gene encodes CDR1 MNHNY and CDR2 SVGAGI (reference sequence). This CDR3 comprises 14 residues. The CDR3: CASSSQGAIYGYTF. The CDR3 DNA reads as TGTGCCAGCAGTTCCCAGGGGGCGATCTATGGCTACACCTTC.

The rearrangement uses TRBV9 and TRBJ1-5; perhaps TRBD1 as D (5 bases). The V end lost 2 bases, the J end lost 4 bases, and 13 bases lay between the germline ends. CDR1 and CDR2 (germline): SGDLS, YYNGEE. This CDR3 has 15 residues. The CDR3 DNA sequence: TGTGCCAGCAGCGTTACCGGGACGGTGAATCAGCCCCAGCATTTT. This codes for CASSVTGTVNQPQHF.

CDR3: CASSRWGGDRGKPQHF. Written as DNA, the CDR3 is TGTGCCAGCAGCCGTTGGGGGGGGGACAGGGGCAAGCCCCAGCATTTT. The chain carries TRBV7-2 and TRBJ1-5; 10 bases fit TRBD1. Germline trimming cut 5 bases from V and 8 bases from J; bases unmatched to any gene: 12. Germline loops: CDR1 SGHTA, CDR2 FQGNSA. This CDR3 is 16 amino acids long.

DNA of the CDR3: TGTGCCGGCAATGAGGTCCGAGGCGGGGTGAGTCACGAGCAGTACTTC. Translated: CAGNEVRGGVSHEQYF. The rearrangement joins TRBV28 to TRBJ2-7; a weak D match, TRBD2 (6 bases). The CDR3 has 16 amino acids. The V gene's germline CDR1 is MDHEN and CDR2 SYDVKM. The germline V and J ends were trimmed by 11 bases and 5 bases, with 28 bases remaining between them.

The chain combines TRBV4-1 with TRBJ1-5, with D hard to call. Per the germline V gene, CDR1 is MGHRA and CDR2 is YSYEKL. CDR3 length: 17 residues. Trimming pared 1 base from V and 0 bases from J, leaving 13 bases between. CDR3 nucleotide sequence: TGCGCCAGCAGCCAAGGCCAGGCTGGGTCTAGCAATCAGCCCCAGCATTTT. It codes for CASSQGQAGSSNQPQHF.

The CDR3 DNA follows: TGCGCCAGCAGCCTCGGAATGCAGTCACTCTCCTACGAGCAGTACTTC. Translating it yields CASSLGMQSLSYEQYF. The rearrangement links TRBV5-1 to TRBJ2-7; D call uncertain. The V end was cut by 4 bases, the J end by 0 bases, with 17 bases between. Germline CDR1 reads SGHRS; CDR2 reads YFSETQ. The CDR3 totals 16 residues. Using reference TRBV5-1 and TRBJ2-7 for the parts outside the CDR3, the full variable domain is KAGVTQTPRYLIKTRGQQVTLSCSPISGHRSVSWYQQTPGQGLQFLFEYFSETQRNKGNFPGRFSGRQFSNSRSEMNVSTLELGDSALYLCASSLGMQSLSYEQYFGPGTRLTVT.

The chain is built from TRBV29-1 and TRBJ2-2; TRBD2 might be the D (5 bases). Per the germline V gene, CDR1 is SQVTM and CDR2 is ANQGSEA. The CDR3 is made up of 13 amino acids. Trimming left V 5 bases short and J 6 bases short, with 13 bases between. In DNA, the CDR3 is TGCAGCGTTATAATCATCGGGGCCGGGGAGCTGTTTTTT. The encoded protein is CSVIIIGAGELFF.

This chain uses TRBV15 with TRBJ1-2; 8 nucleotides match TRBD1. This CDR3 has 15 residues. With V trimmed by 2 bases and J by 2 bases, 4 bases remained unmatched. CDR1 and CDR2 (germline): LNHNV, YYDKDF (reference sequence). CDR3 DNA: TGTGCCACCAGCAGACACAGGGGGGGGAACTATGGCTACACCTTC. Its translation is CATSRHRGGNYGYTF.

The CDR3 region has the DNA TGTGCCACCGTTGACAGATTAAATGAAAAACTGTTTTTT. It is translated as CATVDRLNEKLFF. The chain has TRBV10-3 and TRBJ1-4, with D maybe TRBD1 (5 bases). The CDR3 runs to 13 residues. Germline V gives CDR1 ENHRY, CDR2 SYGVKD. Trimming took off 10 bases at V and 5 bases at J, with 14 bases between the two ends.

The V gene is TRBV6-6, the J gene TRBJ1-3, with D possibly being TRBD1 (5 bases). Germline lookup yields CDR1 MNHNY and CDR2 SVGAGI (reference sequence). V was clipped by 4 bases and J by 0 bases, with 10 bases between them. CDR3 length: 15 residues. The CDR3: CASSWGGTSGNTIYF. CDR3 nucleotides: TGTGCCAGCAGTTGGGGGGGGACCTCTGGAAACACCATATATTTT.

A single count supports this clone. The CDR3 coding sequence is TGTGCCAGCATACTTCTCGGGAACCTACAGTACTTC. Translating gives CASILLGNLQYF. This chain uses TRBV5-8 with TRBJ2-7, with D possibly TRBD2 on 5 matching bases. CDR1 and CDR2 (germline): SGHTS, YDEGEE. With 6 bases removed from V and 10 bases from J, the gap between germline ends came to 17 bases. The CDR3 length is 12 residues.

V gene TRBV5-4 combines with J gene TRBJ2-7; 12 bases map to TRBD2. Germline V CDR1 and CDR2: SGHNT, YYREEE (reference sequence). Trimming removed 3 bases from V and 6 bases from J; junction bases left unmatched: 1. CDR3 size: 13 residues. The chain's CDR3 is CASSSGLAGEQYF. DNA for the CDR3: TGTGCCAGCAGCTCGGGACTAGCGGGCGAGCAGTACTTC. Filled out from reference TRBV5-4 and TRBJ2-7, the complete variable domain reads ETGVTQSPTHLIKTRGQQVTLRCSSQSGHNTVSWYQQALGQGPQFIFQYYREEENGRGNFPPRFSGLQFPNYSSELNVNALELDDSALYLCASSSGLAGEQYFGPGTRLTVT.

V is TRBV27 and J is TRBJ1-6; 7 bases align to TRBD1. Trimming at V came to 1 base and at J to 7 bases, leaving 4 bases not matched to a gene. The CDR3 length is 15 residues. Germline lookup yields CDR1 MNHEY and CDR2 SMNVEV (reference sequence). CDR3 sequence (DNA): TGTGCCAGCAGTTTATTGACAGGGTCCAATTCACCCCTCCACTTT. It translates to CASSLLTGSNSPLHF.

The chain carries TRBV28 and TRBJ2-1; TRBD2 agrees at 7 bases. The V gene end was trimmed by 7 bases and the J gene end by 2 bases; junction bases not matched to a gene: 11. Germline CDR1 reads MDHEN; CDR2 reads SYDVKM. There are 16 residues in the CDR3. CDR3 in amino acids: CASTDTGTITYNEQFF. The CDR3 DNA reads TGTGCCAGCACCGACACCGGGACTATCACCTACAATGAGCAGTTCTTC.

This chain uses TRBV29-1 with TRBJ1-1; D gene unclear. Germline V gene data show CDR1 as SQVTM and CDR2 as ANQGSEA. Trimming removed 6 bases at V and 1 base at J, with 24 bases between. This CDR3 region has 17 residues. CDR3 DNA sequence: TGCAGCGTAGGAGGAGGGCAGTCCAGAGCCTCGAACACTGAAGCTTTCTTT. Translating it yields CSVGGGQSRASNTEAFF.

CDR3 nucleotides: TGCGCCAGCAGCCGCGGGGCAAACTATGGCTACACCTTC. Its translation is CASSRGANYGYTF. The chain couples TRBV5-1 to TRBJ1-2, with D maybe TRBD1 (5 bases). Deletions cut 4 bases from V and 2 bases from J, with 9 bases between. The germline gives CDR1 SGHRS, CDR2 YFSETQ. The CDR3 consists of 13 residues.